These 12 T cell receptor beta chains were all obtained from the same sample, sequenced in a study of T cell responses to AZD1222 COVID-19 vaccine. Data came from immunoSEQ multiplex PCR; TCRdb stores just in-frame clones and leaves some out. Altogether 140,000 to 150,000 clones are present, approximately 90% being singletons, with the ten largest covering over 12%. The sample consisted of peripheral blood, taken on day 0 of AZD1222 vaccination. Receptor source: an adult in good health.

The rearrangement links TRBV7-9 to TRBJ2-7; a possible D gene is TRBD1 (5 bases). The CDR3 is 12 amino acids. Looked up from germline, CDR1 is SEHNR and CDR2 is FQNEAQ (reference sequence). The V end was cut by 2 bases, the J end by 5 bases, with 7 bases between. The CDR3 sequence: CASSLLGDEQYF. The CDR3 region has the DNA TGTGCCAGCAGCTTATTAGGGGACGAGCAGTACTTC.

The chain links TRBV21-1 to TRBJ2-3; TRBD2, as called in the table, went unchecked against the DNA. TRBV21-1 is an annotated pseudogene. This CDR3 spans 16 amino acids. This CDR3 is CASSLRLAGYTDTQYF. The CDR3 DNA follows: TGTGCCAGCAGCCTCAGACTAGCGGGGTACACAGATACGCAGTATTTT.

This clone was detected only once. V gene TRBV11-1 combines with J gene TRBJ2-7; a possible D gene is TRBD2 (6 bases). The ends were cut back, 5 bases at V and 1 base at J, with 12 bases in the middle. CDR3 length: 14 residues. Germline CDR1 is SGHAT and CDR2 is FQDESV (reference sequence). The CDR3 region has the DNA TGTGCCAGCAGCCCGACTAGGGGTTCCTACGAGCAGTACTTC. Its protein is CASSPTRGSYEQYF. Complete variable domain (other parts from reference TRBV11-1 and TRBJ2-7): EAEVAQSPRYKITEKSQAVAFWCDPISGHATLYWYRQILGQGPELLVQFQDESVVDDSQLPKDRFSAERLKGVDSTLKIQPAELGDSAMYLCASSPTRGSYEQYFGPGTRLTVT.

As to this clone: This sample also contains other DNA sequences that code for the same CDR3. The gene calls are TRBV7-9 and TRBJ1-1; D might be TRBD1 (5 bases). Germline V gene lookup returns CDR1 SEHNR and CDR2 FQNEAQ (reference sequence). V lost 5 bases, J lost 1 base, and 8 bases lay in between. The CDR3 spans 13 residues. The CDR3 region has the DNA TGTGCCAGCAGCCGCGGGGGGAACACTGAAGCTTTCTTT. Translation gives CASSRGGNTEAFF. Looking up the rest from reference TRBV7-9 and TRBJ1-1 gives the full variable domain: DTGVSQNPRHKITKRGQNVTFRCDPISEHNRLYWYRQTLGQGPEFLTYFQNEAQLEKSRLLSDRFSAERPKGSFSTLEIQRTEQGDSAMYLCASSRGGNTEAFFGQGTRLTVV.

J is TRBJ2-7 and V is TRBV6-5, with D possibly being TRBD2 (5 bases). There are 11 residues in the CDR3. CDR1 and CDR2 from the germline V gene are MNHEY and SVGAGI. V was cut by 6 bases and J by 4 bases, with 7 bases left in between. For the CDR3, the DNA is TGTGCCAGCAGCGGGGTGTACGAGCAGTACTTC. It specifies CASSGVYEQYF.

This rearrangement joins TRBV11-1 to TRBJ2-1, with 12 positions matching TRBD2. Trimming cost V 5 bases and J 7 bases; bases outside gene matches: 3. Germline CDR1 and CDR2: SGHAT and FQDESV (reference sequence). The CDR3 consists of 14 residues. The CDR3 loop is CASSELAGGNEQFF. In DNA form, the CDR3 reads TGTGCCAGCAGCGAGCTAGCGGGGGGGAATGAGCAGTTCTTC. The full variable domain, completed using reference TRBV11-1 and TRBJ2-1, is EAEVAQSPRYKITEKSQAVAFWCDPISGHATLYWYRQILGQGPELLVQFQDESVVDDSQLPKDRFSAERLKGVDSTLKIQPAELGDSAMYLCASSELAGGNEQFFGPGTRLTVL.

This clone showed up just once. V is TRBV28 and J is TRBJ2-1; TRBD2 agrees at 8 bases. The CDR3 loop spans 16 amino acids. Germline V gives CDR1 MDHEN, CDR2 SYDVKM. J was trimmed by 8 bases and V by 5 bases; bases with no gene match: 14. In DNA, the CDR3 is TGTGCCAGCAGTCCGTACCTCCGGGGGGGGCGAGATGAGCAGTTCTTC. Amino acid sequence: CASSPYLRGGRDEQFF.

The chain employs TRBV7-9 and TRBJ2-7; D remains unclear. The V end was cut by 0 bases, the J end by 5 bases, with 8 bases between. Germline lookup yields CDR1 SEHNR and CDR2 FQNEAQ (reference sequence). The CDR3 is 13 amino acids. CDR3 protein: CASSLAASNEQYF. For the CDR3, the DNA is TGTGCCAGCAGCTTAGCAGCTTCAAACGAGCAGTACTTC. Drawing the rest from reference TRBV7-9 and TRBJ2-7, the complete variable domain is DTGVSQNPRHKITKRGQNVTFRCDPISEHNRLYWYRQTLGQGPEFLTYFQNEAQLEKSRLLSDRFSAERPKGSFSTLEIQRTEQGDSAMYLCASSLAASNEQYFGPGTRLTVT.

The genes are TRBV3-1 (or the pseudogene TRBV3-2) and TRBJ1-1, with a possible D match to TRBD1 (5 bases). Trimming removed 4 bases from V and 4 bases from J, with 13 bases in between. The CDR3 runs 14 residues. Germline V gives CDR1 LGHDT, CDR2 YNNKEL (reference sequence). CDR3 protein: CASSRSGGGTEAFF. The CDR3 nucleotides are TGTGCCAGCAGCCGGTCGGGGGGGGGCACTGAAGCTTTCTTT.

The chain joins TRBV27 to TRBJ1-6, with 8 bases lining up with TRBD1. CDR3 length: 19 amino acids. V was pared by 5 bases and J by 9 bases, with 21 bases of the junction left unmatched. Per the germline V gene, CDR1 is MNHEY and CDR2 is SMNVEV (reference sequence). For the CDR3, the DNA is TGTGCCAGCAGTCCCTCGGGCGGCCCTTGGACAGGGAGGGTTTCACCCCTCCACTTT. This sequence encodes CASSPSGGPWTGRVSPLHF.

The chain carries TRBV27 and TRBJ1-2; D perhaps matches TRBD1 (6 bases). There are 13 residues in the CDR3. V lost 6 bases and J 8 bases, leaving 16 bases between the germline ends. The germline V gene has CDR1 MNHEY and CDR2 SMNVEV (reference sequence). The CDR3 reads CASSYRVHGGYTF. Here the CDR3 DNA reads TGTGCCAGCAGCTACAGGGTCCACGGGGGCTACACCTTC.

The V gene is TRBV7-2, the J gene TRBJ1-6, with a tentative D call TRBD1 (6 bases). The germline V and J ends were trimmed by 5 bases and 14 bases, with 19 bases remaining between them. Germline CDR1 SGHTA, CDR2 FQGNSA. The length of the CDR3 is 14 residues. CDR3 amino acids: CASSPHGGLRALHF. The CDR3 DNA reads TGTGCCAGCAGCCCTCACGGGGGCTTGAGGGCCCTCCACTTT.